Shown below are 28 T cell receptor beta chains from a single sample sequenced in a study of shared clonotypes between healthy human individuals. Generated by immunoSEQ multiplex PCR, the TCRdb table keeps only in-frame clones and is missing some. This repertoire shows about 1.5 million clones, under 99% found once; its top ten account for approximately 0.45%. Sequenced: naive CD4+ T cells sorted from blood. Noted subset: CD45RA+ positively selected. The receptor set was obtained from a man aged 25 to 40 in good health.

CDR3: CASSRAPPGTGELFF. DNA for the CDR3: TGTGCCAGCTCCCGGGCGCCCCCGGGCACCGGGGAGCTGTTTTTT. This sequence joins TRBV18 and TRBJ2-2; D gene uncertain. Looked up from germline, CDR1 is KGHSH and CDR2 is LQKENI. V gave up 6 bases and J gave up 4 bases, with 15 bases separating them. CDR3 size: 15 residues.

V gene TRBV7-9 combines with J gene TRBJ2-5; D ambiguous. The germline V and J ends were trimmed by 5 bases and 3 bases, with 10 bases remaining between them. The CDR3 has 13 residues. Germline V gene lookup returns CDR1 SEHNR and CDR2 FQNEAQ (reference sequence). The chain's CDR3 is CASSPWWKETQYF. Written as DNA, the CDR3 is TGTGCCAGCAGCCCATGGTGGAAAGAGACCCAGTACTTC.

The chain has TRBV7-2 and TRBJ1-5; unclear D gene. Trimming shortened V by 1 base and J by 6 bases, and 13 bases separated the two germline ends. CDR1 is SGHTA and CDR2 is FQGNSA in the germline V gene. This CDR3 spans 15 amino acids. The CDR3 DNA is TGTGCCAGCAGCTTAGGAGCGTTGGCAGGTCAGCCCCAGCATTTT. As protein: CASSLGALAGQPQHF.

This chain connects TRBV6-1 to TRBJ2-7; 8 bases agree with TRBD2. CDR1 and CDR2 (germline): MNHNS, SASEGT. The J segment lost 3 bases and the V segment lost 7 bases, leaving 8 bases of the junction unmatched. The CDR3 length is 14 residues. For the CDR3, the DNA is TGTGCCAGCATCCCGGGGGGGCAGTTCTACGAGCAGTACTTC. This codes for CASIPGGQFYEQYF.

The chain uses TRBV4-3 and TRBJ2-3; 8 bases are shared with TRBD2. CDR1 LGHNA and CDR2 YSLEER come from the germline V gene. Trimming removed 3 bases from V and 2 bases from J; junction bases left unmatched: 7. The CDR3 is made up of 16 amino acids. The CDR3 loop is CASSHDGRAVTDTQYF. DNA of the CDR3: TGCGCCAGCAGCCATGACGGGAGGGCCGTCACAGATACGCAGTATTTT.

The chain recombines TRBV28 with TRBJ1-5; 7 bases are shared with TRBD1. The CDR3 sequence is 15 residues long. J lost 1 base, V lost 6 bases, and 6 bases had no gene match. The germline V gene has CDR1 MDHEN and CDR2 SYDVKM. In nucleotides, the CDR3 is TGTGCCAGCAGCCGAACAGGGGAAAGCAATCAGCCCCAGCATTTT. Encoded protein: CASSRTGESNQPQHF.

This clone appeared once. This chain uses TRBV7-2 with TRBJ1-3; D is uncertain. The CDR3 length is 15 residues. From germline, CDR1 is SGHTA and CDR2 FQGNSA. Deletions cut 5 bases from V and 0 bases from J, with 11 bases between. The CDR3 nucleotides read TGTGCCAGCAGCCCCGGAAGGTTCTCTGGAAACACCATATATTTT. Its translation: CASSPGRFSGNTIYF.

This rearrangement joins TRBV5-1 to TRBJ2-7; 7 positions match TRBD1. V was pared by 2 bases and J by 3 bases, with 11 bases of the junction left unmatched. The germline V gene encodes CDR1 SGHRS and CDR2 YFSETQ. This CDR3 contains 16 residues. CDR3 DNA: TGCGCCAGCAGCTTCACCCCTCAGACAGGGAGCTACGAGCAGTACTTC. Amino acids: CASSFTPQTGSYEQYF. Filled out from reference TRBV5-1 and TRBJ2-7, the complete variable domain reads KAGVTQTPRYLIKTRGQQVTLSCSPISGHRSVSWYQQTPGQGLQFLFEYFSETQRNKGNFPGRFSGRQFSNSRSEMNVSTLELGDSALYLCASSFTPQTGSYEQYFGPGTRLTVT.

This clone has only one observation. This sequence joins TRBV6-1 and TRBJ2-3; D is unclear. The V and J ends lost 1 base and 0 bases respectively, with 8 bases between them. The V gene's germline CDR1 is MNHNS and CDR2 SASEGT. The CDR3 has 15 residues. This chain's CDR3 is CASSEESTSTDTQYF. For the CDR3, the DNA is TGTGCCAGCAGTGAAGAGAGTACTAGCACAGATACGCAGTATTTT.

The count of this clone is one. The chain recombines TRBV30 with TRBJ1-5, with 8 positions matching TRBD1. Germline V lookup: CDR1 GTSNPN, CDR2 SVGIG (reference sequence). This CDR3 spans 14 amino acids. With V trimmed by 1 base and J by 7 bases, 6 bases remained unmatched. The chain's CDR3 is CAWSAPGGGQPQHF. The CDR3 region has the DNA TGTGCCTGGAGTGCCCCAGGGGGCGGGCAGCCCCAGCATTTT.

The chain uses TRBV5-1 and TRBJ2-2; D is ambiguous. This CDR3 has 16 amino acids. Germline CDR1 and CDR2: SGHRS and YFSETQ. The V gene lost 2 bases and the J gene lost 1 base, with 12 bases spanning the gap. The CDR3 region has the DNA TGCGCCAGCAGCTTAAGCGAGGCAGGGAACACCGGGGAGCTGTTTTTT. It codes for CASSLSEAGNTGELFF.

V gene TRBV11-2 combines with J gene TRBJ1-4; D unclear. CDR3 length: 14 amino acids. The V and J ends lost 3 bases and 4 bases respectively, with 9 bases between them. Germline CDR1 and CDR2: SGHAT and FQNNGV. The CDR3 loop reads CASSFGFGNEKLFF. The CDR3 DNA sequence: TGTGCCAGCAGCTTCGGGTTTGGTAATGAAAAACTGTTTTTT.

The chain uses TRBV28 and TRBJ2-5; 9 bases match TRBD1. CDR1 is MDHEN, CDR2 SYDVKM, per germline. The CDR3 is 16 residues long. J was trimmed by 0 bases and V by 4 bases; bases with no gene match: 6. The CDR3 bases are TGTGCCAGCAGTTCTCACAGGGGGCAGTACCAAGAGACCCAGTACTTC. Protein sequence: CASSSHRGQYQETQYF.

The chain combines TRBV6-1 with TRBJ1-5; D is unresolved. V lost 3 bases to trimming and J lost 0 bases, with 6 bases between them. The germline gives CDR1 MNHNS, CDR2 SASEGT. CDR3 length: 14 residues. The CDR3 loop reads CASSESYSNQPQHF. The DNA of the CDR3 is TGTGCCAGCAGTGAGAGCTATAGCAATCAGCCCCAGCATTTT.

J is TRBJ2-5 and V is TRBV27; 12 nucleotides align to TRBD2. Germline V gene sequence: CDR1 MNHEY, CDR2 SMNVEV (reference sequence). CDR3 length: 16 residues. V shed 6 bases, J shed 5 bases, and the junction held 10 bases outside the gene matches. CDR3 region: CASRPLAGGSWETQYF. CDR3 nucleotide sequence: TGTGCCAGCAGGCCCCTAGCGGGAGGGTCTTGGGAGACCCAGTACTTC.

In DNA, the CDR3 is TGTGCCAGCAGTTTTGTTGGCCTCGGGGAGACCCAGTACTTC. Translation: CASSFVGLGETQYF. V usage is TRBV28 and J usage is TRBJ2-5, with D unresolved. The germline gives CDR1 MDHEN, CDR2 SYDVKM. V lost 3 bases and J lost 5, with 13 bases in between. CDR3 length equals 14 residues.

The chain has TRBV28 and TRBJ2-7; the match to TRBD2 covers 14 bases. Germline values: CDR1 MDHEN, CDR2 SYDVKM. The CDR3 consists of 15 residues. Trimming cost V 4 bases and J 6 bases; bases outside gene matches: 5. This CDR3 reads CASSSMGLAGAEQYF. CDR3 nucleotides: TGTGCCAGCAGTTCAATGGGACTAGCGGGAGCCGAGCAGTACTTC.

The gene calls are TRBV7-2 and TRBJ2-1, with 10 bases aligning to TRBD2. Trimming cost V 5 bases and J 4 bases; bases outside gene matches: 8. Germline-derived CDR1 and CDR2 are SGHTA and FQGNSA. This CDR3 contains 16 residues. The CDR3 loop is CASSVTSGTNYNEQFF. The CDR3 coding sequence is TGTGCCAGCAGCGTCACTAGCGGGACCAATTACAATGAGCAGTTCTTC.

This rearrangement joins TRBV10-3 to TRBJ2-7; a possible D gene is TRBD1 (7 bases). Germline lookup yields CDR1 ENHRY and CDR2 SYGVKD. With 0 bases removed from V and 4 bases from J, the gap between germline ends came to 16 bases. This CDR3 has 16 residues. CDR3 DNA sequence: TGTGCCATCAGTGAGTCGGAGGGGGCGGTGGTTTACGAGCAGTACTTC. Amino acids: CAISESEGAVVYEQYF.

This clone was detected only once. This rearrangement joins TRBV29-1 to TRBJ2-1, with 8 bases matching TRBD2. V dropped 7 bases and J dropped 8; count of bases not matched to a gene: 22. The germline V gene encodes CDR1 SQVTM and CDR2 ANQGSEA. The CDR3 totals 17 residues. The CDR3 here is CSAPTNRGAGEGDEQFF. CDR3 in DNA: TGCAGCGCTCCGACTAATAGGGGAGCGGGAGAAGGCGATGAGCAGTTCTTC.

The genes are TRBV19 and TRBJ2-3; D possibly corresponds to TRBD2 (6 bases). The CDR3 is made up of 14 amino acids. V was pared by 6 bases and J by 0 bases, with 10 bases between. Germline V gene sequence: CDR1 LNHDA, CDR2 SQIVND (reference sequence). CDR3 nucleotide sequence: TGTGCCAGTAGCCAGAGCGGGAGCACAGATACGCAGTATTTT. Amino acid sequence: CASSQSGSTDTQYF.

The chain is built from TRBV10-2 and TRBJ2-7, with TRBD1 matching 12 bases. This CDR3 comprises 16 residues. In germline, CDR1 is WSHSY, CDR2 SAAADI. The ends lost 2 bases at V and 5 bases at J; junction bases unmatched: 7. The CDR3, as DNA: TGCGCCAGCAGTGAGCCGGGACAGGGGGCTTCTAACGAGCAGTACTTC. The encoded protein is CASSEPGQGASNEQYF.

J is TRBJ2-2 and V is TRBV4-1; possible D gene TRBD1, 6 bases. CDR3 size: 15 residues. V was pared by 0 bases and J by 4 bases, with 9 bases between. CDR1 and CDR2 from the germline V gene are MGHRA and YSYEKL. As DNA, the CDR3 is TGCGCCAGCAGCCAAGAAGAAGGGGGCACCGGGGAGCTGTTTTTT. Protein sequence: CASSQEEGGTGELFF.

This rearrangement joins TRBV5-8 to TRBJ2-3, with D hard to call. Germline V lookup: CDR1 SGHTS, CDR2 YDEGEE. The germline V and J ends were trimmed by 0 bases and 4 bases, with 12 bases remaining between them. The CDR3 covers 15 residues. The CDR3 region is CASSLVVGYPDTQYF. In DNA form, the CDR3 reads TGTGCCAGCAGCTTGGTAGTGGGGTACCCAGATACGCAGTATTTT.

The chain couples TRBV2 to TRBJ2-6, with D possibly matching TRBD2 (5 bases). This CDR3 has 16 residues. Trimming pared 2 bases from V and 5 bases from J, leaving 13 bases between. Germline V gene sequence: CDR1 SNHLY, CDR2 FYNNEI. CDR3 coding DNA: TGTGCCAGCAGTGAAACGGGATATGCTCGGGCCAACGTCCTGACTTTC. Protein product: CASSETGYARANVLTF.

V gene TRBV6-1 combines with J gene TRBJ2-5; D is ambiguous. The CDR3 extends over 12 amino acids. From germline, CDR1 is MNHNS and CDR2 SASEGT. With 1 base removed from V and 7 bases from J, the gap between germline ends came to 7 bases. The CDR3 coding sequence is TGTGCCAGCAGTGAAGTTCCTTGGACCCAGTACTTC. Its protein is CASSEVPWTQYF.

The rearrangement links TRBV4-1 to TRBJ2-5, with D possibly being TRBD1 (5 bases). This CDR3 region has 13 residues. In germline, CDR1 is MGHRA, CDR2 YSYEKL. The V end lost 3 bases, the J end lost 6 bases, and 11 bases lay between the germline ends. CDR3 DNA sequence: TGCGCCAGCAGCCAGCTGGGGCTGAAGACCCAGTACTTC. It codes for CASSQLGLKTQYF.

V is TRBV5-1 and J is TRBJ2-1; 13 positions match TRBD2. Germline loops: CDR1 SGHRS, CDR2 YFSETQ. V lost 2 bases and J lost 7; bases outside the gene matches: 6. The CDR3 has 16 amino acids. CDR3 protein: CASSFRLAGGPNEQFF. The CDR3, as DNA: TGCGCCAGCAGCTTTAGACTAGCGGGAGGTCCGAATGAGCAGTTCTTC.